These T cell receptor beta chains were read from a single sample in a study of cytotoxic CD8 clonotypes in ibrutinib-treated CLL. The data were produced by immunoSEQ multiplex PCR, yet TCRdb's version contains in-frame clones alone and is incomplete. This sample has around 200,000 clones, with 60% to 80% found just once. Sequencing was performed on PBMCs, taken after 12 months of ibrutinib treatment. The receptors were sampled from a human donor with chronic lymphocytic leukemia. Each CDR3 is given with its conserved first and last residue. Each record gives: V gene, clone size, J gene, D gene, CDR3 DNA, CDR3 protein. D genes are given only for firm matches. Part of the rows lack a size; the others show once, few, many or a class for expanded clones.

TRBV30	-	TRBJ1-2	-	TGTGCCTGGGCCCGGGGACAAATCCGATACACCTTC	CAWARGQIRYTF
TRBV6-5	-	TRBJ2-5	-	TGTGCCAGTGGGACAAACCAAGAGACCCAGTACTTC	CASGTNQETQYF
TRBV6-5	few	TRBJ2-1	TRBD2	TGTGCCAGCAGTTACTCGGCGGGGGGGTACGAGCAGTTCTTC	CASSYSAGGYEQFF
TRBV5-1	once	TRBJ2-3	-	TGCGCCAGCAGCTTCCGGGCCCGAGATACGCAGTATTTT	CASSFRARDTQYF
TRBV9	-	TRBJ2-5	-	TGTGCCAGCAGCGTAGCTAGGGGGGAGAAGACCCAGTACTTC	CASSVARGEKTQYF
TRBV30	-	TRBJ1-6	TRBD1	TGTGCCTGGAGTTGGGACAGTCCCAATTCACCCCTCCACTTT	CAWSWDSPNSPLHF
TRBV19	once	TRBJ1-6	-	TGTGCCAGTACCCAGAGCTCCTATAATTCACCCCTCCACTTT	CASTQSSYNSPLHF
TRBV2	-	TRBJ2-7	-	TGTGCCAGCAGGGCGGACTTGGGGGAGCAGTACTTC	CASRADLGEQYF
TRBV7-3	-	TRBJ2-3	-	TGTGCCAGCAGCTTACACAGCACAGATACGCAGTATTTT	CASSLHSTDTQYF
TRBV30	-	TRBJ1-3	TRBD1	TGTGCCCGGGACCGGGACAGAGGAAACACCATATATTTT	CARDRDRGNTIYF
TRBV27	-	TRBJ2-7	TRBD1	TGTGCCAGCAGACCCTATACAGGGGGCTCCCTAGCCGAGCAGTACTTC	CASRPYTGGSLAEQYF
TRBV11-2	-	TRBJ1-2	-	TGTGCCAGCAGCCCCACAGTCCCTAACTATGGCTACACCTTC	CASSPTVPNYGYTF
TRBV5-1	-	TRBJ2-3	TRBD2	TGCGCCAGCAGCTTAACGGGGACTAGCGGCACAGATACGCAGTATTTT	CASSLTGTSGTDTQYF
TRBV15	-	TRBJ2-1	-	TGTGCCACCAGCAGAGATGGCTACGAATACAATGAGCAGTTCTTC	CATSRDGYEYNEQFF
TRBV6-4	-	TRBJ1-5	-	TGTGCCAGCAGTGTTAGCGGCCAGGGTGCCCAGCATTTT	CASSVSGQGAQHF
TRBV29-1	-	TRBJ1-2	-	TGCAGCGTTGCCAAAGGACTTAACTATGGCTACACCTTC	CSVAKGLNYGYTF
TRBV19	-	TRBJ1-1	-	TGTGCCAGTAGCAAGAGGACAGCGAACACTGAAGCTTTCTTT	CASSKRTANTEAFF
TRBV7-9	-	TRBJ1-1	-	TGTGCCAGCAGCTTGAAGCGTGGGGTCGACACTGAAGCTTTCTTT	CASSLKRGVDTEAFF
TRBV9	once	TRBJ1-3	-	TGTGCCAGCAGCGACAGGGTCAGCGGAAACACCATATATTTT	CASSDRVSGNTIYF
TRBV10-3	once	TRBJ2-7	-	TGTGCCATCAGTGAGTCGGGCAGGAGCTCCTACGAGCAGTACTTC	CAISESGRSSYEQYF
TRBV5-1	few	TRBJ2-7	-	TGCGCCAGCAGCTTGGTGGAGGGGTGGGGGCAGTACTTC	CASSLVEGWGQYF
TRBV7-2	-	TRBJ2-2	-	TGTGCCAGCGCTGCGTCCGGGCCTATCACCGGGGAGCTGTTTTTT	CASAASGPITGELFF
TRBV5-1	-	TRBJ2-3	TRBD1	TGCGCCAGCAGTTCCGACCGGGACAGACGCACAGATACGCAGTATTTT	CASSSDRDRRTDTQYF
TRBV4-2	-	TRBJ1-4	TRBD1	TGTGCCAGCAGCCAATCAGGACAGGGTTCCGAAAAACTGTTTTTT	CASSQSGQGSEKLFF
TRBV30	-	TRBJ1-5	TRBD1	TGTGCCTGGACTCCTCACAGGGGGAGCGGTGTCAATCAGCCCCAGCATTTT	CAWTPHRGSGVNQPQHF
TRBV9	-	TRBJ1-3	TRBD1	TGTGCCAGCAGCGGAGGTGGGACAGGGGGAAACACCATATATTTT	CASSGGGTGGNTIYF
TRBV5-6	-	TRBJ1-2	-	TGTGCCAGCAGCTGGAACCGCGGACGGCCCGGCTACACCTTC	CASSWNRGRPGYTF
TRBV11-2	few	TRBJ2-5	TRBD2	TGTGCCAGCAGCCCTTGGGGCGGGGGACTGCAAGAGACCCAGTACTTC	CASSPWGGGLQETQYF
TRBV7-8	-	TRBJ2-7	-	TGTGCCAGCAGCTTAGATAACCGCTTCTACGAGCAGTACTTC	CASSLDNRFYEQYF
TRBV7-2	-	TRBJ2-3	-	TGTGCCAGCAGCTCGGACAGCGCTGTCACAGATACGCAGTATTTT	CASSSDSAVTDTQYF
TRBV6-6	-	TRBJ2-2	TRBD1	TGTGCCAGCACCTTGACAGGGACCACCGGGGAGCTGTTTTTT	CASTLTGTTGELFF
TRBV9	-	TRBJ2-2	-	TGTGCCAGCAGCGTAACCCCCAGAGAAGGCGGGGAGCTGTTTTTT	CASSVTPREGGELFF
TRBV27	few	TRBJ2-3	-	TGTGCCAGCAGCTACCACCTCCGCTCGGGACAAGGACGGGATACGCAGTATTTT	CASSYHLRSGQGRDTQYF
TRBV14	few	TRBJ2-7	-	TGTGCCAGCAGCCTCTCGAGCGGACTCCCCTACGAGCAGTACTTC	CASSLSSGLPYEQYF
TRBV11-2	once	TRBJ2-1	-	TGTGCCAGCAGCATCGGGACTCCCGACTCCTACAATGAGCAGTTCTTC	CASSIGTPDSYNEQFF
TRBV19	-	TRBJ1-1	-	TGTGCCAGTACCTACGGACAGCTGAACACTGAAGCTTTCTTT	CASTYGQLNTEAFF
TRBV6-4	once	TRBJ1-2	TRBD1	TGTGCCAGCAGTTTTGACAGGGGTGTCGGCTATGGCTACACCTTC	CASSFDRGVGYGYTF
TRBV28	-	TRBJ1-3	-	TGTGCCAGCAGTCTTGACGGGCGGGGAAACACCATATATTTT	CASSLDGRGNTIYF
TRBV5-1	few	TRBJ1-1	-	TGCGCCAGCAGCTTGGTAGCCGGGGCCCATGAAGCTTTCTTT	CASSLVAGAHEAFF
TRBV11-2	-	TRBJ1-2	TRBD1	TGTGCCAGCAGTTCGCAGCCCGGGACAGGACTAGGCTACACCTTC	CASSSQPGTGLGYTF
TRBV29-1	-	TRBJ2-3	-	TGCAGCGTTGAAGAAATTGGGGATACGCAGTATTTT	CSVEEIGDTQYF
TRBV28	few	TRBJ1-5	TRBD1	TGTGCCAGCAGTCTCAGACAGGGCGCTCAGCCCCAGCATTTT	CASSLRQGAQPQHF
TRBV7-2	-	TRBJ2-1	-	TGTGCCAGCAGCTCAAGACTAGTCCTTGAGCAGTTCTTC	CASSSRLVLEQFF
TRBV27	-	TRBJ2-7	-	TGTGCCAGCAGTTTCCGAACCTACGAGCAGTACTTC	CASSFRTYEQYF
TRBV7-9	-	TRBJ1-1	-	TGTGCCAGCAGGTTAGACATCGGAAACACTGAAGCTTTCTTT	CASRLDIGNTEAFF
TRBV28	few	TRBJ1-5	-	TGTGCCAGCAGTTTCTACAGGGATCAGCCCCAGCATTTT	CASSFYRDQPQHF
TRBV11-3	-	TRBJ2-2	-	TGTGCCAGCAGCTTAGATACAGCAGGGAGGTTGTTTTTT	CASSLDTAGRLFF
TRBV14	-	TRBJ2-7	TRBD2	TGTGCCAGCAGCCACCTGACAGCGGGAGGCTCTTACGAGCAGTACTTC	CASSHLTAGGSYEQYF
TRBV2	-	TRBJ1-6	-	TGTGCCAGCCAGGACAGCTCCTATAATTCACCCCTCCACTTT	CASQDSSYNSPLHF
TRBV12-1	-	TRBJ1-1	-	TGTGCCAGCACCCCAGTACGGACTGAAGCTTTCTTT	CASTPVRTEAFF
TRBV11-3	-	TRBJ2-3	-	TGTGCCAGCAGCTTAGTTAGGACAGACTATACGCAGTATTTT	CASSLVRTDYTQYF
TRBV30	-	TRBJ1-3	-	TGTGCCTGGAGGACAGCCCAAACCCCATACTCTGGAAACACCATATATTTT	CAWRTAQTPYSGNTIYF
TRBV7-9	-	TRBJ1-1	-	TGTGCCAGCAGTCTATCGCTAGAAGCTTTCTTT	CASSLSLEAFF
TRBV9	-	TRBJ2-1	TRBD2	TGTGCCAGCAGCGTAGCTAGCGGGGACCTCGATGAGCAGTTCTTC	CASSVASGDLDEQFF
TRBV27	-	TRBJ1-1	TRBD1	TGTGCCAGCAGTCCACTTAGGACAGGGAACACTGAAGCTTTCTTT	CASSPLRTGNTEAFF
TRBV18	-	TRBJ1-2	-	TGTGCCAGCTCAGCAAGGGACAAGGATCACGATGGCTACACCTTC	CASSARDKDHDGYTF
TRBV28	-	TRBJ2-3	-	TGTGTCGCGGGCCCCACTTCGACGGCCCGCACAGATACGCAGTATTTT	CVAGPTSTARTDTQYF
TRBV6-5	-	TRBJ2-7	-	TGTGCCAGCAGCCTCGAGGGACTCCTGGAGCAGTACTTC	CASSLEGLLEQYF
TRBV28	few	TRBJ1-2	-	TGTGCCAGCAGTTTGATTAGGCCAGGGGATGGCTACACCTTC	CASSLIRPGDGYTF